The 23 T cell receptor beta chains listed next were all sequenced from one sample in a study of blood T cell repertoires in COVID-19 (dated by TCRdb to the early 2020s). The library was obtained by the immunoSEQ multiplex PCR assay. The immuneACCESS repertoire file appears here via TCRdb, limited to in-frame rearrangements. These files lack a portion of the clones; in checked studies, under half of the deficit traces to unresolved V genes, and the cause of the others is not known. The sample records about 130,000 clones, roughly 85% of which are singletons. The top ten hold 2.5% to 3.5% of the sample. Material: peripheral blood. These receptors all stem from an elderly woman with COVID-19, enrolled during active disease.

The CDR3 loop reads CASSFLVSRETQYF. The CDR3 DNA follows: TGTGCCAGCAGCTTTCTTGTATCCCGAGAGACCCAGTACTTC. The chain combines TRBV5-5 with TRBJ2-5; no definite D call. V was clipped by 2 bases and J by 4 bases, with 12 bases between them. Germline V gene sequence: CDR1 SGHKS, CDR2 YYEKEE (reference sequence). The CDR3 has 14 amino acids.

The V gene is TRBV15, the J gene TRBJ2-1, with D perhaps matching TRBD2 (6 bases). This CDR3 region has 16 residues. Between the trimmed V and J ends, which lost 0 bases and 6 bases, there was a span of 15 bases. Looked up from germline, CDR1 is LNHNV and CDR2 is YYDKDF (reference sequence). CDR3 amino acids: CATSRDLGGATNEQFF. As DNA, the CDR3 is TGTGCCACCAGCAGAGATCTGGGGGGAGCGACCAATGAGCAGTTCTTC. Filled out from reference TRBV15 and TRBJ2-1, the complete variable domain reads DAMVIQNPRYQVTQFGKPVTLSCSQTLNHNVMYWYQQKSSQAPKLLFHYYDKDFNNEADTPDNFQSRRPNTSFCFLDIRSPGLGDTAMYLCATSRDLGGATNEQFFGPGTRLTVL.

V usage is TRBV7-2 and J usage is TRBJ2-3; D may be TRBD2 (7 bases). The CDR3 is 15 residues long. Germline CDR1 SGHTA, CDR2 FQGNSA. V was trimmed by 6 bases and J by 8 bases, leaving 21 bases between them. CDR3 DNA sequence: TGTGCCAGCAGTTTGACGGACAAAAGGGGGGGTACGCAGTATTTT. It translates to CASSLTDKRGGTQYF. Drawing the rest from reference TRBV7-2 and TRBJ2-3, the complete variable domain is GAGVSQSPSNKVTEKGKDVELRCDPISGHTALYWYRQSLGQGLEFLIYFQGNSAPDKSGLPSDRFSAERTGGSVSTLTIQRTQQEDSAVYLCASSLTDKRGGTQYFGPGTRLTVL.

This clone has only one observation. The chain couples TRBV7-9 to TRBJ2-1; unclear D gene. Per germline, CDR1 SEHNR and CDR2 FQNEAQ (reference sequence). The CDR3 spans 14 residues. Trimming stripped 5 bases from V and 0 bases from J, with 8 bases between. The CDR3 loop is CASSPGSSYNEQFF. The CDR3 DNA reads TGTGCCAGCAGCCCGGGTAGCTCCTACAATGAGCAGTTCTTC. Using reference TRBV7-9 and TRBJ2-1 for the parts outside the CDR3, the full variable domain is DTGVSQNPRHKITKRGQNVTFRCDPISEHNRLYWYRQTLGQGPEFLTYFQNEAQLEKSRLLSDRFSAERPKGSFSTLEIQRTEQGDSAMYLCASSPGSSYNEQFFGPGTRLTVL.

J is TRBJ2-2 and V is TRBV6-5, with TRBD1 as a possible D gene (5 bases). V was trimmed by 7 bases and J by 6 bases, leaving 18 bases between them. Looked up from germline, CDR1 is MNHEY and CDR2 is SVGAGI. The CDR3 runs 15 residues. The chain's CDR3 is CASIGFPGLAGELFF. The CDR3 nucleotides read TGTGCCAGCATAGGTTTTCCAGGGCTTGCCGGGGAGCTGTTTTTT.

The CDR3: CASSFFSGTSGRQYNEQFF. The CDR3 DNA sequence: TGTGCCAGCAGCTTTTTTTCCGGGACTAGCGGGAGACAGTACAATGAGCAGTTCTTC. This sequence joins TRBV7-9 and TRBJ2-1; 14 bases map to TRBD2. Losses at the gene ends were 3 bases for V and 4 bases for J; bases not matched to a gene: 11. CDR1 and CDR2 (germline): SEHNR, FQNEAQ (reference sequence). CDR3 length equals 19 residues. Using reference TRBV7-9 and TRBJ2-1 for the parts outside the CDR3, the full variable domain is DTGVSQNPRHKITKRGQNVTFRCDPISEHNRLYWYRQTLGQGPEFLTYFQNEAQLEKSRLLSDRFSAERPKGSFSTLEIQRTEQGDSAMYLCASSFFSGTSGRQYNEQFFGPGTRLTVL.

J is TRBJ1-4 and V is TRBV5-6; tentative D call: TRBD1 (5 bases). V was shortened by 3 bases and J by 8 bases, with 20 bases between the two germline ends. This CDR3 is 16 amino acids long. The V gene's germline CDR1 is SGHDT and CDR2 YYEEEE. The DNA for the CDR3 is TGTGCCAGCAGCTGGGGGGGAGACCGCCGTGGGGAAAAACTGTTTTTT. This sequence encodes CASSWGGDRRGEKLFF.

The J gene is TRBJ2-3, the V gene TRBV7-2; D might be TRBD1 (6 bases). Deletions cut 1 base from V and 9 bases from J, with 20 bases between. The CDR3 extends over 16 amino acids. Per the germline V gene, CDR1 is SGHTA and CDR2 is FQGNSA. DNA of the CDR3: TGTGCCAGCAGCTTAGTCGAGACAGGTCGGGGTGTAACGCAGTATTTT. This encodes CASSLVETGRGVTQYF.

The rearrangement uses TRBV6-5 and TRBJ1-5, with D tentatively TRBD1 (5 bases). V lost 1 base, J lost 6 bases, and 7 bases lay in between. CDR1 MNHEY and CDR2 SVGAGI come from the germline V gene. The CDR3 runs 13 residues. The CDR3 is CASSYLGGQPQHF. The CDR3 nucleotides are TGTGCCAGCAGTTACTTGGGGGGTCAGCCCCAGCATTTT.

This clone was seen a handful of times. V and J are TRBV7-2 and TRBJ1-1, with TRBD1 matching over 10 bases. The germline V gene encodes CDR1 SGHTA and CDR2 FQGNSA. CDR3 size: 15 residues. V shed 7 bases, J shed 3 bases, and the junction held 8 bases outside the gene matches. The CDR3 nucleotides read TGTGCCAGCATCCAAGTCGGACAGGGGGACACTGAAGCTTTCTTT. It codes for CASIQVGQGDTEAFF.

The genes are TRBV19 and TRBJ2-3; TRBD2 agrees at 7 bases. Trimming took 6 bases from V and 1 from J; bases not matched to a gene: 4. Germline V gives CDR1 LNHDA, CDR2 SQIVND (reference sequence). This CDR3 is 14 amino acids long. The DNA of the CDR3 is TGTGCCAGTAGGGAGCGGGAAGGCACAGATACGCAGTATTTT. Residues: CASREREGTDTQYF.

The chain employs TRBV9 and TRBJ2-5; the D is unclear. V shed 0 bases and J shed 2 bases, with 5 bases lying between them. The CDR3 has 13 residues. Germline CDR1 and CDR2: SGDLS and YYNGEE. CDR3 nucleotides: TGTGCCAGCAGCGTAGCAGGACAAGAGACCCAGTACTTC. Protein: CASSVAGQETQYF.

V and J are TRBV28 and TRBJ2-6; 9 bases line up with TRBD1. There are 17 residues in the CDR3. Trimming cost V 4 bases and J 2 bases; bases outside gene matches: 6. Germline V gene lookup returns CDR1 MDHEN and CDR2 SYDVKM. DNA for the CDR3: TGTGCCAGCAGTTCCCGGACAGGGGTAACTGGGGCCAACGTCCTGACTTTC. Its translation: CASSSRTGVTGANVLTF. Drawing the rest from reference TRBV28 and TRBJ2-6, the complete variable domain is DVKVTQSSRYLVKRTGEKVFLECVQDMDHENMFWYRQDPGLGLRLIYFSYDVKMKEKGDIPEGYSVSREKKERFSLILESASTNQTSMYLCASSSRTGVTGANVLTFGAGSRLTVL.

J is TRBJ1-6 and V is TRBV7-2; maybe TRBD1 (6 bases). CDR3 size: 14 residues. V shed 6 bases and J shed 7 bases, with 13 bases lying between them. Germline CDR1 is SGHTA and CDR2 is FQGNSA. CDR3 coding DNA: TGTGCCAGCAGTCATCCCACAGGGAATTCACCCCTCCACTTT. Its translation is CASSHPTGNSPLHF.

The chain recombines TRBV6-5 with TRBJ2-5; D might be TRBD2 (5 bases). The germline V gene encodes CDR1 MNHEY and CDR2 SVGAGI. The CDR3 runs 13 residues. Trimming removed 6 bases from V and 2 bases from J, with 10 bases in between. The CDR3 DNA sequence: TGTGCCAGCAGAGGGCGGAGGCAAGAGACCCAGTACTTC. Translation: CASRGRRQETQYF.

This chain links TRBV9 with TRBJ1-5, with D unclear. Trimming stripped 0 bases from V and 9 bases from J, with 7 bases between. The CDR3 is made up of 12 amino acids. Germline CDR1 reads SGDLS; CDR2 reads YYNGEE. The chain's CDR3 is CASSVGEGPQHF. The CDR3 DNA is TGTGCCAGCAGCGTAGGGGAGGGGCCCCAGCATTTT.

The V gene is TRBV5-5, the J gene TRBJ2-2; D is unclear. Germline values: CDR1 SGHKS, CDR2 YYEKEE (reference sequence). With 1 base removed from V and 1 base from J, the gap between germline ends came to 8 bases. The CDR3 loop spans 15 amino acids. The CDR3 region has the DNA TGTGCCAGCAGCTTGATGTCCCAGAACACCGGGGAGCTGTTTTTT. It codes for CASSLMSQNTGELFF.

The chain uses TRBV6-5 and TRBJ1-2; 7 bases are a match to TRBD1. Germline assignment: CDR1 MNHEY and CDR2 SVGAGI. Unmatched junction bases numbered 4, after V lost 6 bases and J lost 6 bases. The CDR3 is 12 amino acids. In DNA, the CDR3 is TGTGCCAGCAGAACAGGGGAAAATGGCTACACCTTC. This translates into CASRTGENGYTF.

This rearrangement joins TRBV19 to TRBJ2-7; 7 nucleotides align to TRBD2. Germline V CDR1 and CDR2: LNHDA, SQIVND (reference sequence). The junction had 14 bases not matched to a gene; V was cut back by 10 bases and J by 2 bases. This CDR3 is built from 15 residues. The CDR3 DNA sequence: TGTGCCACTTCAATAAGGGGAGGGAATACCTACGAGCAGTACTTC. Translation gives CATSIRGGNTYEQYF.

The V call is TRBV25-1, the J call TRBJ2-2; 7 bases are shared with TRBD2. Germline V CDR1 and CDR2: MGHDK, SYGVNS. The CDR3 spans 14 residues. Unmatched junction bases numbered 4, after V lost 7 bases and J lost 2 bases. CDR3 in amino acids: CASTPGGNTGELFF. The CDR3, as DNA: TGTGCCAGCACCCCGGGGGGAAACACCGGGGAGCTGTTTTTT.

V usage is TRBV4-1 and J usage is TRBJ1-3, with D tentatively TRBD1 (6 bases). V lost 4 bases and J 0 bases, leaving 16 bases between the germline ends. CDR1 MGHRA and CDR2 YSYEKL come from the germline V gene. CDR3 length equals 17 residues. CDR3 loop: CASSPRQAQSSGNTIYF. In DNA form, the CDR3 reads TGCGCCAGCAGCCCGCGACAGGCTCAGAGCTCTGGAAACACCATATATTTT.

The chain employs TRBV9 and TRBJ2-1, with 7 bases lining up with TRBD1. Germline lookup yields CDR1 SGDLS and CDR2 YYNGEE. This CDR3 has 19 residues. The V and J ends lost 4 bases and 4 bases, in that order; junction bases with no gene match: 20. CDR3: CASSRRGQTLGEIYNEQFF. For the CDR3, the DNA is TGTGCCAGCAGCCGCAGGGGACAGACCTTAGGGGAAATATACAATGAGCAGTTCTTC.

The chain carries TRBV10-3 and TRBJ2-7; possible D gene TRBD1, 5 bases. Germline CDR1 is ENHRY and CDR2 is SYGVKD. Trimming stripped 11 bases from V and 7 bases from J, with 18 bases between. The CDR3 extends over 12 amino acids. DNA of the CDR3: TGTGCCGTCCAGGACAACGCTGGGGAGCAGTACTTC. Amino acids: CAVQDNAGEQYF.